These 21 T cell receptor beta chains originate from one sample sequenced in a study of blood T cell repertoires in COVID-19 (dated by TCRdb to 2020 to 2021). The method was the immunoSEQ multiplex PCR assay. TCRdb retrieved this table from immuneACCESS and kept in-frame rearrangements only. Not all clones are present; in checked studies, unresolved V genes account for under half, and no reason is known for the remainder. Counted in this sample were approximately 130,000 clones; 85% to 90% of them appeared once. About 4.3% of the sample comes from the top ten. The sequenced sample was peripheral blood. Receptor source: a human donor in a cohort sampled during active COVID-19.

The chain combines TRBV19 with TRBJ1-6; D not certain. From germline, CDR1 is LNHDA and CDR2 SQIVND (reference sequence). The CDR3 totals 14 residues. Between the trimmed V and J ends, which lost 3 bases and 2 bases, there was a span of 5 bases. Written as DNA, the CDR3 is TGTGCCAGTAGTATTGTTACCTATAATTCACCCCTCCACTTT. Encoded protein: CASSIVTYNSPLHF. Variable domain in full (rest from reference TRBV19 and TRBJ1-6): DGGITQSPKYLFRKEGQNVTLSCEQNLNHDAMYWYRQDPGQGLRLIYYSQIVNDFQKGDIAEGYSVSREKKESFPLTVTSAQKNPTAFYLCASSIVTYNSPLHFGNGTRLTVT.

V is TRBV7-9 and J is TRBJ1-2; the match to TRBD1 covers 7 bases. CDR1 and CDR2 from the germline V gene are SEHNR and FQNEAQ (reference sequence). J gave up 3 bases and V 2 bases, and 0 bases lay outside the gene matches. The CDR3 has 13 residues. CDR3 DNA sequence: TGTGCCAGCAGCTTAACAGGGGACTATGGCTACACCTTC. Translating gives CASSLTGDYGYTF.

CDR3 protein: CASSDGRVRREEQFF. The DNA of the CDR3 is TGTGCCAGCAGTGATGGTAGGGTCAGGCGGGAAGAGCAGTTCTTC. The V and J genes are TRBV2 and TRBJ2-1; D is possibly TRBD2 (6 bases). The CDR3 has 15 amino acids. V was trimmed by 3 bases and J by 10 bases, leaving 19 bases between them. Per germline, CDR1 SNHLY and CDR2 FYNNEI.

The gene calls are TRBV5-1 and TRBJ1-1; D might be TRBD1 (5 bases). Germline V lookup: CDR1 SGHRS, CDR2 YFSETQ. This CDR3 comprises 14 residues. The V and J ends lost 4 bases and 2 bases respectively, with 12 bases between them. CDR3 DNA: TGCGCCAGCAGCGGAATGACAGTAAACACTGAAGCTTTCTTT. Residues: CASSGMTVNTEAFF.

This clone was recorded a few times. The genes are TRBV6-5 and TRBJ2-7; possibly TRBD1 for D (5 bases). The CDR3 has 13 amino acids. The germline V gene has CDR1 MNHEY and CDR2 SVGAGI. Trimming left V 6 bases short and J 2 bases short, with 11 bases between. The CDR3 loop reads CASRDDRTYEQYV. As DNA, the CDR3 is TGTGCCAGCAGGGATGACAGAACCTACGAGCAGTACGTC.

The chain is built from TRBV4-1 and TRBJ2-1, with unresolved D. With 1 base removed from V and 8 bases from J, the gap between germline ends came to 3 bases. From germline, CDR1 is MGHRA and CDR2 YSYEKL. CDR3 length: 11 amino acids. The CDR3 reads CASSQGDEQFF. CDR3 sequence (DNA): TGCGCCAGCAGCCAAGGAGATGAGCAGTTCTTC.

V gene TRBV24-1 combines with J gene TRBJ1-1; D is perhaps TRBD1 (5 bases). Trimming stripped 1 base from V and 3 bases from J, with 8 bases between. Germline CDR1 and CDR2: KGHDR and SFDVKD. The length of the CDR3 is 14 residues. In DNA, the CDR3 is TGTGCCACCAGTGATTTCGGGGGAGACACTGAAGCTTTCTTT. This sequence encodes CATSDFGGDTEAFF.

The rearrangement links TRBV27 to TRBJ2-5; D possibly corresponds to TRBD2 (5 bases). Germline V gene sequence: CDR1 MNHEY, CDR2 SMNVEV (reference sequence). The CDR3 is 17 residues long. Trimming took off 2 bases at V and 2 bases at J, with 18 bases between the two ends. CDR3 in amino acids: CASSLRAAARTQETQYF. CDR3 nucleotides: TGTGCCAGCAGTTTAAGGGCCGCAGCCAGGACTCAAGAGACCCAGTACTTC.

Here the CDR3 reads CASSVGLGGNEQFF. CDR3 in DNA: TGTGCCAGCAGCGTAGGGCTAGGGGGCAATGAGCAGTTCTTC. This chain joins TRBV9 and TRBJ2-1; possibly TRBD1 for D (6 bases). The CDR3 extends over 14 amino acids. Germline lookup yields CDR1 SGDLS and CDR2 YYNGEE. The V end lost 0 bases, the J end lost 6 bases, and 10 bases lay between the germline ends. Supplemented by reference TRBV9 and TRBJ2-1, the full variable domain reads DSGVTQTPKHLITATGQRVTLRCSPRSGDLSVYWYQQSLDQGLQFLIQYYNGEERAKGNILERFSAQQFPDLHSELNLSSLELGDSALYFCASSVGLGGNEQFFGPGTRLTVL.

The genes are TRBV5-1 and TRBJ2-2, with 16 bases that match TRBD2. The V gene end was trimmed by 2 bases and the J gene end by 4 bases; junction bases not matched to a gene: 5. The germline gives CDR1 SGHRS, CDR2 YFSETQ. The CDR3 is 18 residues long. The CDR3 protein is CASSFGTSGGARTGELFF. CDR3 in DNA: TGCGCCAGCAGCTTCGGGACTAGCGGGGGGGCCCGCACCGGGGAGCTGTTTTTT.

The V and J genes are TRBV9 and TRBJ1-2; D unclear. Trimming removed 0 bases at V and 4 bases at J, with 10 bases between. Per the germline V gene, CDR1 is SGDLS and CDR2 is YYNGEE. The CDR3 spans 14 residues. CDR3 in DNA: TGTGCCAGCAGCGTAGATCGTGGGCTCTATGGCTACACCTTC. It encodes CASSVDRGLYGYTF.

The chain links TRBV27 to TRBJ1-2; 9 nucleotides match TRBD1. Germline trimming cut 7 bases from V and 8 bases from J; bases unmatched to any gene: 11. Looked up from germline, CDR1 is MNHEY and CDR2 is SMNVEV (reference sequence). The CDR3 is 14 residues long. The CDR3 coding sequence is TGTGCCAGCATGGTAACAGGGGGCGCCGGGGGCTACACCTTC. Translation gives CASMVTGGAGGYTF.

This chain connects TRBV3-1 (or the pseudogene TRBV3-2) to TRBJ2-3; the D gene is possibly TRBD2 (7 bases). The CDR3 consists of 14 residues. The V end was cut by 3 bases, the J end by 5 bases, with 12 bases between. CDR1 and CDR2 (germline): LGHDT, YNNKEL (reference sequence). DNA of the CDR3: TGTGCCAGCAGCCAGGGGGGGGGCCTAGATACGCAGTATTTT. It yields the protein CASSQGGGLDTQYF.

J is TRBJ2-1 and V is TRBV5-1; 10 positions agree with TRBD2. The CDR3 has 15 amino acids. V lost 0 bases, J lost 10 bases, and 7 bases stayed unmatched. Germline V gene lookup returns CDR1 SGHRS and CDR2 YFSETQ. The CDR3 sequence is CASSLVSSGSGEQFF. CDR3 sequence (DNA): TGCGCCAGCAGCTTGGTGTCTAGCGGGAGTGGGGAGCAGTTCTTC.

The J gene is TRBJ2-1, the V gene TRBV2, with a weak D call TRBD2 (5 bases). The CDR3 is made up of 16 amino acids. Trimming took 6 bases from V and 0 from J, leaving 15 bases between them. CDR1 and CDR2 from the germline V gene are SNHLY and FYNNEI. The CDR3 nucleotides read TGTGCCAGCAGCCCCGGACTCCCGAGCTCCTACAATGAGCAGTTCTTC. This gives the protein CASSPGLPSSYNEQFF.

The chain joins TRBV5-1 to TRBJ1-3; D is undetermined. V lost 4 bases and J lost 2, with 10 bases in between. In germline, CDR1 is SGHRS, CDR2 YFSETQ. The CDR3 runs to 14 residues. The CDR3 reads CASSPGQAGNTIYF. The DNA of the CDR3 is TGCGCCAGCAGCCCTGGCCAGGCTGGAAACACCATATATTTT.

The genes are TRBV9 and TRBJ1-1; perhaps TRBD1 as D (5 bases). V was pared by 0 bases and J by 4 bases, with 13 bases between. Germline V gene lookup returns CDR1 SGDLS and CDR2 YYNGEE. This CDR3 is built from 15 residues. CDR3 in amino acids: CASSVGHRSGTEAFF. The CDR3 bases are TGTGCCAGCAGCGTAGGTCACAGGTCGGGCACTGAAGCTTTCTTT.

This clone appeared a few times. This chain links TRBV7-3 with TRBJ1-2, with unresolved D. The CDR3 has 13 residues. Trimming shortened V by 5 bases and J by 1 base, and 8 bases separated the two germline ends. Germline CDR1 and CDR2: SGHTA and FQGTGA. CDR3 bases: TGTGCCAGCAGCCTCGCGGGTAACTATGGCTACACCTTC. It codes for CASSLAGNYGYTF.

CDR3 in DNA: TGTGCCAGCAGCCTGGGACAGGGGGCGCGTGAGCAGTACGTC. The encoded protein is CASSLGQGAREQYV. The chain uses TRBV11-2 and TRBJ2-7, with 12 bases fitting TRBD1. This CDR3 region has 14 residues. With 5 bases clipped from V and 7 bases from J, the junction kept 6 bases outside the gene matches. Germline CDR1 reads SGHAT; CDR2 reads FQNNGV.

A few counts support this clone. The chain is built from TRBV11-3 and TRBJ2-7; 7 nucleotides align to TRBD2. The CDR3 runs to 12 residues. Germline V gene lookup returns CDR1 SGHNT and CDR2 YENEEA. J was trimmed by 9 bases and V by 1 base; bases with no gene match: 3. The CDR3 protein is CASSLARGVQYV. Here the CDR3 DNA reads TGTGCCAGCAGCTTAGCCCGGGGGGTGCAGTACGTC.

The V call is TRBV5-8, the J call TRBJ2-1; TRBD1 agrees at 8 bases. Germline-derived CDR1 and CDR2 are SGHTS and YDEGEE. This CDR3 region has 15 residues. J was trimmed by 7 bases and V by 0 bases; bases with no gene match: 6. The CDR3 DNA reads TGTGCCAGCAGCTTGGGAGGGGACAGGACAAATGAGCAGTTCTTC. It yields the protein CASSLGGDRTNEQFF.